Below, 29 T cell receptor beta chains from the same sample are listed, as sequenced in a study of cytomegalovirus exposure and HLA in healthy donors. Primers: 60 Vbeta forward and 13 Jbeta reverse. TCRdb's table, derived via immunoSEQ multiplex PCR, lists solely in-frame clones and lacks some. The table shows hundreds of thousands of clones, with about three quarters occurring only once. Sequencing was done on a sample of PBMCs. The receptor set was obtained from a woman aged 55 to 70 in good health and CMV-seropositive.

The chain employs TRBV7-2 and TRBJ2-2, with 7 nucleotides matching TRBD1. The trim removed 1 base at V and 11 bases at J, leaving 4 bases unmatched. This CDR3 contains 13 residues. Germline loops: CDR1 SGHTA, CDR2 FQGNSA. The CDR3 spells CASSLEGGRELFF. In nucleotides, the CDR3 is TGTGCCAGCAGCTTAGAAGGGGGCAGAGAGCTGTTTTTT.

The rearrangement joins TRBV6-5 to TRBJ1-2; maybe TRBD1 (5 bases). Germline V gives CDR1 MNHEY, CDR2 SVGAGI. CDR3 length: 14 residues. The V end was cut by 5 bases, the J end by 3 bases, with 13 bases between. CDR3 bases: TGTGCCAGCAGTCCGGGCGGGGCTGACTATGGCTACACCTTC. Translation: CASSPGGADYGYTF.

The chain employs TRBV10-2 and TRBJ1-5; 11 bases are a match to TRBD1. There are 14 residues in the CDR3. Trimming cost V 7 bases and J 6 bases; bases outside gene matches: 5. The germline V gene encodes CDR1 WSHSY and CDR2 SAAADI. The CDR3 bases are TGCGCCAGCACCCGGACAGGGGGCGGTCAGCCCCAGCATTTT. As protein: CASTRTGGGQPQHF.

CDR3 region: CASSDSAVGGYNEQFF. The CDR3 region has the DNA TGTGCCAGCAGCGACTCCGCAGTGGGGGGCTACAATGAGCAGTTCTTC. This sequence joins TRBV9 and TRBJ2-1, with a weak D call TRBD2 (6 bases). V gave up 3 bases and J gave up 3 bases, with 16 bases separating them. The CDR3 sequence is 16 residues long. Germline loops: CDR1 SGDLS, CDR2 YYNGEE.

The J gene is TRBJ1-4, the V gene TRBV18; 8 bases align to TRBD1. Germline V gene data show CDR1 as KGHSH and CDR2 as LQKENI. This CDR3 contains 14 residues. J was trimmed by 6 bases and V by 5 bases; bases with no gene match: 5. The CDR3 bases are TGTGCCAGCTCAGGGGACAGGAGATATGAAAAACTGTTTTTT. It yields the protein CASSGDRRYEKLFF.

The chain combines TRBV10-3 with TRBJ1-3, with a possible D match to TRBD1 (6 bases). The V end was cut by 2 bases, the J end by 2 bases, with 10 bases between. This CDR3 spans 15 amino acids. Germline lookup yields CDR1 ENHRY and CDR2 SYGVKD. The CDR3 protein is CAISEGGLPGNTIYF. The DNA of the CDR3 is TGTGCCATCAGTGAGGGGGGCCTGCCTGGAAACACCATATATTTT.

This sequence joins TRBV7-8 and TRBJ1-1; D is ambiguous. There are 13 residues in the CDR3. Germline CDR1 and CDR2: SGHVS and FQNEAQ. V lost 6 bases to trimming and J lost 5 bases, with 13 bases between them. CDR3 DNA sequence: TGTGCCAGCAGAGACTCCATCGGGACTGAAGCTTTCTTT. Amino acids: CASRDSIGTEAFF.

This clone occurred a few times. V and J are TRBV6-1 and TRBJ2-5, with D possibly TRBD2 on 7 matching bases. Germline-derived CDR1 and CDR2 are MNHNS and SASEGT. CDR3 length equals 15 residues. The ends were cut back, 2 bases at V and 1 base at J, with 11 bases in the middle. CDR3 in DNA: TGTGCCAGCAGTGAAACGGGGGGCCCCCAAGAGACCCAGTACTTC. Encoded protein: CASSETGGPQETQYF.

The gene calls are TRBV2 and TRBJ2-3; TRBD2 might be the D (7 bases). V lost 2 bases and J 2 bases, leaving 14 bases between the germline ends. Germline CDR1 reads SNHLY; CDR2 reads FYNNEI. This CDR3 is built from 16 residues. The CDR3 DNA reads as TGTGCCAGCAGTGAATATGGGGGGGCCCCCACAGATACGCAGTATTTT. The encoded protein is CASSEYGGAPTDTQYF.

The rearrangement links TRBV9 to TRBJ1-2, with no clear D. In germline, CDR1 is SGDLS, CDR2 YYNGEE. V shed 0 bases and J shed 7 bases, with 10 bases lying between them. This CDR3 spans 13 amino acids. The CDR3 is CASSVEGAGGYTF. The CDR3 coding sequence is TGTGCCAGCAGCGTAGAGGGTGCGGGTGGCTACACCTTC.

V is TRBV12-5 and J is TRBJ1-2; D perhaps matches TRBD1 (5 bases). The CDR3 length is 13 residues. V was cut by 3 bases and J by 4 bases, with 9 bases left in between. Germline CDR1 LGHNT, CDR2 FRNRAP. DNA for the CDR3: TGTGCTAGTGGTTTTGGACACTTCTATGGCTACACCTTC. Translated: CASGFGHFYGYTF.

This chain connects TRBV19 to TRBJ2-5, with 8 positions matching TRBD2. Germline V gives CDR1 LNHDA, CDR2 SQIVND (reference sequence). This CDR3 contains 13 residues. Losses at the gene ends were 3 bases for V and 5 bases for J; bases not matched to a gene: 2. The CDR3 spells CASSIQRGETQYF. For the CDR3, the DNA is TGTGCCAGTAGTATCCAGCGGGGGGAGACCCAGTACTTC.

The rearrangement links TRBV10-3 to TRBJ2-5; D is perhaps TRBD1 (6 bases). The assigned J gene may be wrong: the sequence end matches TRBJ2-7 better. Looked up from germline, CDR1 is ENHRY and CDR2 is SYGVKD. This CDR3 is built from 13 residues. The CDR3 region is CAIRGDITYEQYF. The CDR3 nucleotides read TGTGCCATCAGGGGGGACATTACCTACGAGCAGTACTTC.

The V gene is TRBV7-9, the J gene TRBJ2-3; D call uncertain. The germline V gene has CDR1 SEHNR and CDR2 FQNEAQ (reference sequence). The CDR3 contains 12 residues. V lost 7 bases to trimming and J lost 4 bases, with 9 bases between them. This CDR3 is CASNFIPDTQYF. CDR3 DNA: TGTGCCAGCAACTTCATCCCAGATACGCAGTATTTT.

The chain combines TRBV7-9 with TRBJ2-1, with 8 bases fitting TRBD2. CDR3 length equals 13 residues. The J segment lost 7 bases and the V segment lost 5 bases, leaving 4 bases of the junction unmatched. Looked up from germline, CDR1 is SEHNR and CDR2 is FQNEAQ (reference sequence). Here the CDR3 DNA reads TGTGCCAGCAGCCCGGGGGGGTTGAATGAGCAGTTCTTC. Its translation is CASSPGGLNEQFF. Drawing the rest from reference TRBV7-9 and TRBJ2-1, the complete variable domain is DTGVSQNPRHKITKRGQNVTFRCDPISEHNRLYWYRQTLGQGPEFLTYFQNEAQLEKSRLLSDRFSAERPKGSFSTLEIQRTEQGDSAMYLCASSPGGLNEQFFGPGTRLTVL.

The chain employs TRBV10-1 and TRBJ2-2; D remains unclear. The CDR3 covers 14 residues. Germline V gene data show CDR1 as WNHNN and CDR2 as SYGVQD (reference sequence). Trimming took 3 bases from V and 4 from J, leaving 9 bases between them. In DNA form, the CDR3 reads TGCGCCAGCAGTGATCCCAGGCGCACCGGGGAGCTGTTTTTT. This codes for CASSDPRRTGELFF.

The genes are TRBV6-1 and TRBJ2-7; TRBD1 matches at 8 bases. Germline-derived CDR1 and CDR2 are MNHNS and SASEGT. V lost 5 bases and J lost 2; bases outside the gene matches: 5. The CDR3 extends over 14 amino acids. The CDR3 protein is CASSRPGQAYEQYF. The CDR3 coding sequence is TGTGCCAGCAGTCGACCGGGACAGGCCTACGAGCAGTACTTC.

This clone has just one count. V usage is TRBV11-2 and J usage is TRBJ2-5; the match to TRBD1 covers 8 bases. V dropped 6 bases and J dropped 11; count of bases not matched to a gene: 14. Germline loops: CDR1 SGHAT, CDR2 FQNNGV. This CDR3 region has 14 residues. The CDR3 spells CASSPDRGPTRQYF. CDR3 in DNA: TGTGCCAGCAGTCCAGACAGGGGCCCTACGAGGCAGTACTTC.

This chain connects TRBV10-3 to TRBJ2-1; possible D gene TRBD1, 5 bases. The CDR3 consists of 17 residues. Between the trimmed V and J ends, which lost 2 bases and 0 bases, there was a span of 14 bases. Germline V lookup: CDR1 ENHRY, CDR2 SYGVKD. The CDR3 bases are TGTGCCATCAGTGAGGGCTTAAGGGGCCGCTCCTACAATGAGCAGTTCTTC. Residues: CAISEGLRGRSYNEQFF.

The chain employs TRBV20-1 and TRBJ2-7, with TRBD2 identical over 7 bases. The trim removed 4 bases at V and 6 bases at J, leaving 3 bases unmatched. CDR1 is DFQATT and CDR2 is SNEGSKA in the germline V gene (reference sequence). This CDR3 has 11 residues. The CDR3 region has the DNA TGCAGTGCTATACGGACTAGCGAGCAGTACTTC. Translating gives CSAIRTSEQYF.

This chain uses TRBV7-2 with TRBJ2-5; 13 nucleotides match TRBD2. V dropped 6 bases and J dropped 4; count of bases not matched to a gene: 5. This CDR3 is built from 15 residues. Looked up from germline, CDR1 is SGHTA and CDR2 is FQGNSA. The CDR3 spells CASSSGTSGIETQYF. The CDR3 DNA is TGTGCCAGCAGTTCCGGGACTAGCGGGATAGAGACCCAGTACTTC.

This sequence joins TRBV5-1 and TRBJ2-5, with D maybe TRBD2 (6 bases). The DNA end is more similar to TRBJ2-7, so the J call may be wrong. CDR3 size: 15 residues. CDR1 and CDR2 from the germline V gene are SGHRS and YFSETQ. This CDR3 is CASSLDTSITYEQYF. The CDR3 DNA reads TGCGCCAGCAGCTTGGATACTAGCATCACCTACGAGCAGTACTTC.

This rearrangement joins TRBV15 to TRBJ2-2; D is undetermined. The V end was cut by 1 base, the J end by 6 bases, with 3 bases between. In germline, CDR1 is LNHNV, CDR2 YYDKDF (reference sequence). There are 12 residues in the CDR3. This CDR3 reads CATSRVAGELFF. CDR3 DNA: TGTGCCACCAGCAGAGTAGCCGGGGAGCTGTTTTTT.

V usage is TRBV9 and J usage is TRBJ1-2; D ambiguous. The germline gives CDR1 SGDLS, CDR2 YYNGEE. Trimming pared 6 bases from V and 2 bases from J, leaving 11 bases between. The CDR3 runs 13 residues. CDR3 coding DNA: TGTGCCAGCACCGCGGGCATGAACTATGGCTACACCTTC. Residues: CASTAGMNYGYTF.

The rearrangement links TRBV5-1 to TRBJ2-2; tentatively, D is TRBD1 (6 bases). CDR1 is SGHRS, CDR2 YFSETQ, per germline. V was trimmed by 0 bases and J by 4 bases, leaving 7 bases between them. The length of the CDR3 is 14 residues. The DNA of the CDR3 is TGCGCCAGCAGCTTGGGGACAGCCACCGGGGAGCTGTTTTTT. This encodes CASSLGTATGELFF.

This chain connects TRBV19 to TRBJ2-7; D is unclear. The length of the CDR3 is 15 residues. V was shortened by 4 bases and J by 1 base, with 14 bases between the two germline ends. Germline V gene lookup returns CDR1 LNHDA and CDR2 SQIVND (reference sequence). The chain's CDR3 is CASSRSLQTSYEQYF. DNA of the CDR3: TGTGCCAGTAGTAGGAGCCTCCAGACTTCCTACGAGCAGTACTTC.

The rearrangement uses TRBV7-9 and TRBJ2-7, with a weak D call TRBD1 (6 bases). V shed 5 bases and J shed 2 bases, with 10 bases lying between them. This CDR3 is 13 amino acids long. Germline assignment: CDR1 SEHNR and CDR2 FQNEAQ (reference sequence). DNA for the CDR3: TGTGCCAGCAGCCACGACAGGACCTACGAGCAGTACTTC. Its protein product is CASSHDRTYEQYF.

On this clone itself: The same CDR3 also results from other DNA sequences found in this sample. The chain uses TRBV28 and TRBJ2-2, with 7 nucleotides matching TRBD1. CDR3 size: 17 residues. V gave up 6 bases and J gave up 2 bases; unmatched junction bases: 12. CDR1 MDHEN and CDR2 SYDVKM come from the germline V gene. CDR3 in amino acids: CASSSPPGQTNTGELFF. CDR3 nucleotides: TGTGCCAGCAGCTCCCCACCGGGACAGACAAACACCGGGGAGCTGTTTTTT.

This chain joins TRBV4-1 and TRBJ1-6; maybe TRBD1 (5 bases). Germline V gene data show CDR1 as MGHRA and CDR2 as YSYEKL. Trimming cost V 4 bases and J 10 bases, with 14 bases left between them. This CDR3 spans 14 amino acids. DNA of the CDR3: TGCGCCAGCAGCCTAGGCAGGGTGGACTCACCCCTCCACTTT. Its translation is CASSLGRVDSPLHF.